Listed below are T cell receptor beta chains from one sample, sequenced in a study of CD8+CD57+ T cells in acquired aplastic anemia. TCRdb redid the calling of the reads with MiXCR, one entry per CDR3 protein. The table shows about 150,000 distinct CDR3 sequences, with 48% occurring only once. The sequencing sample was made of sorted CD4+, CD8+, or CD8+CD57+ T cells (not recorded which) from PBMCs. Receptors originate from a human donor with aplastic anemia. Both conserved end residues are part of each CDR3. A D gene is named only where the DNA matches it firmly. Size is omitted from some rows. Given values are once, few, many or a class for expanded clones.

>-|-|TRBJ2-5|TRBV10-3
TGTGCCATCAGGGGCACGTACAATGAGCAGTACTTC
CAIRGTYNEQYF
>-|-|TRBJ2-1|TRBV7-9
TGTGCCAGCAGCTTAGGTCTTAACAATGAGCAGTTCTTC
CASSLGLNNEQFF
>-|many|TRBJ2-7|TRBV7-9
TGTGCCAGCAGCCATAGCGGAACTTCCTACGAGCAGTACTTC
CASSHSGTSYEQYF
>TRBD1|many|TRBJ1-2|TRBV19
TGTGCCAGTAGTCCTACAGGGGGCAACTATGGCTACACCTTC
CASSPTGGNYGYTF
>TRBD1|-|TRBJ1-1|TRBV10-3
TGTGCCACCTTTGGGGGACAGGTTGTAACGAGTGAAGCTTTCTTT
CATFGGQVVTSEAFF
>-|-|TRBJ1-1|TRBV7-8
TGTGCCAGCAGCTACGAGAGCCAGTTGAACACTGAGGCTTTCTTT
CASSYESQLNTEAFF
>-|-|TRBJ2-3|TRBV24-1
TGTGCCACCAGTGGTATCCAGGGAGTAGATACGCAGTATTTT
CATSGIQGVDTQYF
>-|-|TRBJ2-3|TRBV24-1
TGTGCCTCACGGGGTAACATGGATACGCAGTATTTT
CASRGNMDTQYF
>-|many|TRBJ1-3|TRBV19
TGTGCCAGTAGTTGGGACTGGAGCTCTGGAAACACCATATATTTT
CASSWDWSSGNTIYF
>TRBD2|many|TRBJ2-1|TRBV10-3
TGTGCCATCAGTGAGTCTGGAGGACTAGCGGGACCCTACAATGAGCAGTTCTTC
CAISESGGLAGPYNEQFF
>-|few|TRBJ2-7|TRBV2
TGTGCCAGCAATGGACAGCCCTCCTACGAGCAGTACTTC
CASNGQPSYEQYF
>TRBD1|few|TRBJ1-6|TRBV11-1
TGTGCCAGCAGCATCTACCGGGACAGGGGTAATTCACCCCTCCACTTT
CASSIYRDRGNSPLHF
>-|-|TRBJ2-1|TRBV11-2
TGTGCCAGCAGCACGGGGTTCACCTACAATGAGCAGTTCTTC
CASSTGFTYNEQFF
>-|many|TRBJ2-7|TRBV19
TGTGCCAGTAGTATTTCAGCCTACGAGCAGTACTTC
CASSISAYEQYF
>-|many|TRBJ2-7|TRBV4-3
TGCGCCAGCAGCCAAGTGGCAGACTACGAGCAGTACTTC
CASSQVADYEQYF
>-|-|TRBJ2-1|TRBV9
TGTGCCAGCAAAAGGATCACTTCCTACAATGAGCAGTTCTTC
CASKRITSYNEQFF
>TRBD2|-|TRBJ2-1|TRBV2
TGTGCCAGCCGCTTAGCGGGGGCCCCCTACAATGAGCAGTTCTTC
CASRLAGAPYNEQFF
>-|-|TRBJ2-7|TRBV30
TGTGCCTGGAACGCACCCGCCAGCTTCGAGCAGTACTTC
CAWNAPASFEQYF
>TRBD1|-|TRBJ2-1|TRBV24-1
TGTGCCACCAGTGATTCCGGGACAGGGGGCCAAGAGAAGCAGTTCTTC
CATSDSGTGGQEKQFF
>TRBD2|many|TRBJ2-3|TRBV24-1
TGTGCCACCAGTGACCCAACTAGCGGGGGAAGCACAGATACGCAGTATTTT
CATSDPTSGGSTDTQYF
>TRBD1|-|TRBJ1-2|TRBV6-2/TRBV6-3
TGTGCCAGCAGTGAGACAGTACAGGGGAACTATGACTACACCTTC
CASSETVQGNYDYTF
>-|few|TRBJ1-1|TRBV20-1
TGCAGTGCTCAGTACATCCAGACTGAAGCTTTCTTT
CSAQYIQTEAFF
>-|-|TRBJ2-1|TRBV20-1
TGCAGTGCCCTTGGGGGGGAGCAGTTCTTC
CSALGGEQFF
>-|many|TRBJ2-1|TRBV7-3
TGTGCCAGCAGCTGGGTGGTGGGGAATGAGCAGTTCTTC
CASSWVVGNEQFF
>TRBD1|many|TRBJ2-1|TRBV2
TGTGCCAGCAGCTCTCCGGACAGGTTTTACAATGAGCAGTTCTTC
CASSSPDRFYNEQFF
>-|-|TRBJ2-3|TRBV24-1
TGTGCCACCAGTGATTGGGGAAGGGCTTCCCGGCAAGATACGCAGTATTTT
CATSDWGRASRQDTQYF
>-|few|TRBJ2-7|TRBV7-9
TGTGCCAGCAGCTTTGGGGGTGGCCCCTACGAGCAGTACTTC
CASSFGGGPYEQYF
>TRBD1|-|TRBJ2-2|TRBV19
TGTGCCAGTAGCCGAGGGGGCATAGACACCGGGGAGCTGTTTTTT
CASSRGGIDTGELFF
>TRBD2|-|TRBJ2-2|TRBV12-3/TRBV12-4
TGTGCCAGCAGGCTAGCGGGAGGGCCGCACGGGGAGCTGTTTTTT
CASRLAGGPHGELFF
>TRBD1|-|TRBJ1-1|TRBV29-1
TGCAGCGTAGAGAACCGACAGGGCTCCGAAGCTTTCTTT
CSVENRQGSEAFF
>-|few|TRBJ2-7|TRBV27
TGTGCCAGCAGCTCCCCGGAGGCTGGAAGCTACGAGCAGTACTTC
CASSSPEAGSYEQYF
>-|many|TRBJ1-1|TRBV6-5
TGTGCCAGCAGTTACTCCCTTATAACTCAAAACAGCAAGGCTTTCTTT
CASSYSLITQNSKAFF
>-|-|TRBJ2-7|TRBV6-5
TGTGCCAGCAGTTACGGGTCGATCTACGAGCAGTACTTC
CASSYGSIYEQYF
>-|many|TRBJ2-2|TRBV5-1
TGCGCCAGCAGCTCGCCTGGAGAAGGGGGGACCGGGGAGCTGTTTTTT
CASSSPGEGGTGELFF
>TRBD2|-|TRBJ2-1|TRBV11-1
TGTGCCAGCAGTCTACCGGGACTAGCGGGAGCCAGCCTCTACAATGAGCAGTTCTTC
CASSLPGLAGASLYNEQFF
>-|-|TRBJ2-5|TRBV9
TGTGCCAGCAGCCGACCTCCTCTCTATAGATTTCTACGCATGGAGACCCAGTACTTC
CASSRPPLYRFLRMETQYF
>-|many|TRBJ1-2|TRBV7-3
TGTGCCAGCAGCTCCGGCCGGAAAGACAGAGACTATGGCTACACCTTC
CASSSGRKDRDYGYTF
>-|-|TRBJ2-6|TRBV11-1
TGTGCCAGCAGCCGACTCACTAGCTCTGGGGCCAACGTCCTGACTTTC
CASSRLTSSGANVLTF
>-|-|TRBJ1-2|TRBV30
TGTGCCTGGAGTGTAAGTGGAACCCTTAGGGGCTACACCTTC
CAWSVSGTLRGYTF
>TRBD2|-|TRBJ2-5|TRBV19
TGTGCCAGTAGTACCAGCGGGGGCGGGAAGACCCAGTACTTC
CASSTSGGGKTQYF